The present T cell receptor beta chain was sequenced within a study of tumor-infiltrating lymphocytes in primary liver carcinoma. On the study more broadly: Subjects consisted of male and female patients aged 30 to 69 years. Sequencing of the samples generated roughly 3.5 to 8 million productive TCRbeta reads, with similar yields across tissue types. Notes on the study in general: Because the samples were bulk unsorted, the study did not compare CD4+ and CD8+ repertoires. Significantly larger top-250-clone fractions were found in tumors than in blood (p = 0.039).

The researchers produced TCR beta cDNA from approximately 550 ng total RNA with a constant-region primer. Library construction for TCR beta comprised three nested multiplex PCR rounds performed with slightly modified ARM-PCR. PCR rounds one and two used TRBV1-TRBV30 forward primers with a C-beta reverse primer for 10 cycles each. TCRdb reprocessed the multiplex PCR reads via MiXCR and lists one record per CDR3 protein. The table lists about 310,000 distinct CDR3 sequences, over 55% of them singletons. Blood RNA came from unsorted whole blood; germline DNA was also extracted. This CDR3 contains 17 residues. V was shortened by 2 bases and J by 5 bases, with 20 bases between the two germline ends. CDR1 is MNHEY and CDR2 is SVGAGI in the germline V gene. A remark on this clonotype: Its antigen is not identified. A much larger clone differs from this one at a single base, so this may be a read error.

The TCR was taken from a man aged 35 to 55 with primary liver carcinoma and hepatitis B virus infection. The sample comprised peripheral blood. The chain carries TRBV6-5 and TRBJ2-3; D uncertain. DNA of the CDR3: TGTGCCAGCAGTTACGGGTCTAACCTAACCTCCCAAGATACGCAGTATTTT. As protein: CASSYGSNLTSQDTQYF.